This passage covers 16 T cell receptor beta chains from one sample sequenced in a study of spatial heterogeneity in lung cancer. Documented time point: sample taken at primary tumor resection. The sequenced material consisted of unsorted whole RNA from tumor, nontumor lung or frozen PBMC. TCRdb passed the 5' RACE reads through MiXCR, listing each CDR3 protein once. The table records approximately 12,000 distinct CDR3 sequences, roughly 6.4% of them present only once. Sequenced material: normal lung tissue next to the tumor, taken at surgery. These receptors came from a male donor with early-stage non-small cell lung cancer.

This clonotype is medium-sized within its sample. This chain links TRBV10-3 with TRBJ2-1; 10 bases are a match to TRBD2. V trimming: 9 bases; J trimming: 5 bases; junction bases outside the gene matches: 4. The germline gives CDR1 ENHRY, CDR2 SYGVKD. This CDR3 has 13 residues. The CDR3, as DNA: TGTGCCATTCTAGCGGGAGAGGACAATGAGCAGTTCTTC. The encoded protein is CAILAGEDNEQFF.

This clonotype has ten or more counts. Here the CDR3 DNA reads TGCAGTGCTGGGCCTAGCGGGATTGGCGAGCAGTACTTC. Its translation: CSAGPSGIGEQYF. This chain uses TRBV20-1 with TRBJ2-7; 9 positions agree with TRBD2. Germline values: CDR1 DFQATT, CDR2 SNEGSKA (reference sequence). The CDR3 loop spans 13 amino acids. V shed 5 bases, J shed 6 bases, and the junction held 8 bases outside the gene matches.

This clonotype rates as medium-sized. This chain joins TRBV6-6 and TRBJ1-5; D gene unclear. Trimming removed 8 bases from V and 5 bases from J, with 10 bases in between. The CDR3 has 12 amino acids. Germline values: CDR1 MNHNY, CDR2 SVGAGI (reference sequence). The CDR3 nucleotides are TGTGCCAGCTCGGTACAAGATCAGCCCCAGCATTTT. It is translated as CASSVQDQPQHF.

The chain is built from TRBV9 and TRBJ1-6, with 9 positions matching TRBD1. The V and J ends lost 0 bases and 7 bases, in that order; junction bases with no gene match: 8. This CDR3 comprises 17 residues. Germline-derived CDR1 and CDR2 are SGDLS and YYNGEE. In DNA form, the CDR3 reads TGTGCCAGCAGCGTAGCTGGGACAGGGAGCTTCAATTCACCCCTCCACTTT. Translating gives CASSVAGTGSFNSPLHF.

This clonotype was counted ten times or more. The rearrangement joins TRBV6-1 to TRBJ2-7, with 8 bases that match TRBD1. CDR1 MNHNS and CDR2 SASEGT come from the germline V gene. This CDR3 comprises 16 residues. Trimming removed 4 bases from V and 1 base from J; junction bases left unmatched: 9. CDR3 DNA: TGTGCCAGCAGTGCGCCACAGGGGGTTGGGTCCTACGAGCAGTACTTC. Its protein is CASSAPQGVGSYEQYF.

Within the sample, this clonotype is medium-sized. This chain connects TRBV28 to TRBJ2-4; 7 positions match TRBD2. The CDR3 length is 11 residues. V dropped 11 bases and J dropped 6; count of bases not matched to a gene: 4. Germline V CDR1 and CDR2: MDHEN, SYDVKM. CDR3 amino acids: CAGQRGNIQYF. CDR3 nucleotide sequence: TGTGCCGGTCAGCGGGGAAACATTCAGTACTTC.

Only a few counts were recorded for this clonotype. This rearrangement joins TRBV7-8 to TRBJ2-7; D ambiguous. V was pared by 7 bases and J by 3 bases, with 19 bases between. This CDR3 contains 15 residues. CDR1 and CDR2 from the germline V gene are SGHVS and FQNEAQ. This CDR3 reads CASTDSEMSDYEQYF. Written as DNA, the CDR3 is TGTGCCAGCACCGACTCAGAGATGAGTGACTACGAGCAGTACTTC.

This clonotype was counted at least ten times. This chain connects TRBV5-5 to TRBJ2-1; D gene unclear. The CDR3 is made up of 13 amino acids. V dropped 4 bases and J dropped 3 bases, with 8 bases sitting between them. CDR1 and CDR2 from the germline V gene are SGHKS and YYEKEE (reference sequence). The CDR3 here is CASSVGSYNEQFF. DNA for the CDR3: TGTGCCAGCAGCGTCGGTAGCTACAATGAGCAGTTCTTC.

Ten or more counts support this clonotype. The chain couples TRBV29-1 to TRBJ2-1, with 11 positions matching TRBD2. The J segment lost 7 bases and the V segment lost 3 bases, leaving 14 bases of the junction unmatched. Germline-derived CDR1 and CDR2 are SQVTM and ANQGSEA. The CDR3 runs 17 residues. The CDR3 nucleotides are TGCAGCGTTGATTGGTTGGACGCCGGGACTAGCGGTAATGAGCAGTTCTTC. Amino acid sequence: CSVDWLDAGTSGNEQFF.

This clonotype has at least ten counts. The chain joins TRBV6-6 to TRBJ2-7, with a tentative D call TRBD1 (8 bases). CDR3 length equals 15 residues. In germline, CDR1 is MNHNY, CDR2 SVGAGI (reference sequence). Between the trimmed V and J ends, which lost 5 bases and 4 bases, there was a span of 18 bases. The CDR3 nucleotides read TGTGCCAGCAGTGGACTAGACAGGGGTTTTTACGAGCAGTACTTC. It yields the protein CASSGLDRGFYEQYF.

This clonotype was recorded at least ten times. J is TRBJ2-7 and V is TRBV3-1, with D unresolved. V lost 4 bases to trimming and J lost 1 base, with 2 bases between them. CDR1 and CDR2 from the germline V gene are LGHDT and YNNKEL (reference sequence). The CDR3 is 11 amino acids. The CDR3 loop reads CASSRSYEQYF. Written as DNA, the CDR3 is TGTGCCAGCAGCCGGTCCTACGAGCAGTACTTC.

V gene TRBV5-5 combines with J gene TRBJ2-4; D is ambiguous. This CDR3 region has 13 residues. Trimming removed 0 bases at V and 9 bases at J, with 10 bases between. Germline V gives CDR1 SGHKS, CDR2 YYEKEE (reference sequence). The CDR3 DNA reads TGTGCCAGCAGCTTGGTGGACGGCGGCATTCAGTACTTC. Protein sequence: CASSLVDGGIQYF.

This clonotype has a count of ten or more. V gene TRBV20-1 combines with J gene TRBJ2-7, with 14 nucleotides matching TRBD2. Losses at the gene ends were 6 bases for V and 3 bases for J; bases not matched to a gene: 4. The CDR3 extends over 14 amino acids. Germline V lookup: CDR1 DFQATT, CDR2 SNEGSKA (reference sequence). The CDR3, as DNA: TGCAGTGCCGGACTAGCGGGAGGCAGCTACGAGCAGTACTTC. Its translation: CSAGLAGGSYEQYF.

By share, this clonotype ranks as medium-sized. The genes are TRBV12-3 or TRBV12-4 and TRBJ2-2; D is undetermined. Deletions cut 6 bases from V and 5 bases from J, with 10 bases between. The CDR3 is 13 residues long. CDR3 sequence: CASSPSLTGELFF. CDR3 in DNA: TGTGCCAGCAGCCCATCGTTGACCGGGGAGCTGTTTTTT.

The sample holds a few counts of this clonotype. CDR3 sequence reads: CASSSEDRGSTEAFF. The CDR3, as DNA: TGTGCCAGCAGCTCCGAAGACAGGGGGAGCACTGAAGCTTTCTTT. The chain has TRBV11-3 and TRBJ1-1; the match to TRBD1 covers 9 bases. This CDR3 region has 15 residues. J gave up 4 bases and V 4 bases, and 7 bases lay outside the gene matches. Germline V gene sequence: CDR1 SGHNT, CDR2 YENEEA.

In its sample, this clonotype was seen many times. The rearrangement joins TRBV20-1 to TRBJ1-5; no firm D call. The CDR3 covers 13 residues. V was pared by 1 base and J by 8 bases, with 12 bases between. Germline CDR1 is DFQATT and CDR2 is SNEGSKA (reference sequence). Here the CDR3 DNA reads TGCAGTGCTAGAGTTCCCGGGTTAGAGCCCCAGCATTTT. Translating gives CSARVPGLEPQHF.